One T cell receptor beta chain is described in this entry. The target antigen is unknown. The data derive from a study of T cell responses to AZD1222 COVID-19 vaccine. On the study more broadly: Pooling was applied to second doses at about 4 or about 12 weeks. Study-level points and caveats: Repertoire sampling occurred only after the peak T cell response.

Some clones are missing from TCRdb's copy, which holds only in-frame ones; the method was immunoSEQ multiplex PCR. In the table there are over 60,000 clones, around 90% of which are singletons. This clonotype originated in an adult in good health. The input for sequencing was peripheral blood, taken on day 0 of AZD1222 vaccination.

The CDR3 bases are TGTGCCAGCAGCTTAGAAATTGGGGTCCGCTACACCTTC. It encodes CASSLEIGVRYTF. V is TRBV7-2 and J is TRBJ1-2, with D hard to call. The CDR3 runs to 13 residues. Germline V gene data show CDR1 as SGHTA and CDR2 as FQGNSA. V shed 1 base and J shed 9 bases, with 12 bases lying between them.